The T cell receptor beta chain under discussion was sequenced for a study of shared clonotypes between healthy human individuals. Study summary: A couple of women and a few men aged 18 to 49 served as donors. Every donor yielded three CD4 naive, three CD4 memory, two CD8 naive and one CD8 memory plate.

Produced via immunoSEQ multiplex PCR; TCRdb's table is partial and in-frame only. This table has roughly 320,000 clones, around 90% appearing once. The sequenced sample was memory CD8+ T cells sorted from blood. Stated subset: CD45RO+ cells pooled with CCR7-negative TemRA cells. The clonotype was recovered from a young man in good health.

The CDR3 loop is CASSFAGGPGEQYF. CDR3 nucleotides: TGTGCCAGCAGCTTTGCGGGAGGGCCCGGCGAGCAGTACTTC. V is TRBV7-9 and J is TRBJ2-7, with 9 bases matching TRBD2. The J segment lost 6 bases and the V segment lost 3 bases, leaving 6 bases of the junction unmatched. Germline V gives CDR1 SEHNR, CDR2 FQNEAQ (reference sequence). This CDR3 is built from 14 residues.